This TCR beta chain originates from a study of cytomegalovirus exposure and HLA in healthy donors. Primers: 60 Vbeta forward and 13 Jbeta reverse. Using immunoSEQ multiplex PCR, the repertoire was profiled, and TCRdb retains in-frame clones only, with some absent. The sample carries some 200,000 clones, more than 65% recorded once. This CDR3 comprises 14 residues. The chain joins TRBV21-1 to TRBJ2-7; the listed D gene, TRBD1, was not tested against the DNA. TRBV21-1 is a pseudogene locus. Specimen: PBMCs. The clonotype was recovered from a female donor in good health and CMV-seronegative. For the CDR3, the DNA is TGTGCCGGCCACGGACAGGACATCCTCTACGAGCAGTACTTC. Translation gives CAGHGQDILYEQYF.